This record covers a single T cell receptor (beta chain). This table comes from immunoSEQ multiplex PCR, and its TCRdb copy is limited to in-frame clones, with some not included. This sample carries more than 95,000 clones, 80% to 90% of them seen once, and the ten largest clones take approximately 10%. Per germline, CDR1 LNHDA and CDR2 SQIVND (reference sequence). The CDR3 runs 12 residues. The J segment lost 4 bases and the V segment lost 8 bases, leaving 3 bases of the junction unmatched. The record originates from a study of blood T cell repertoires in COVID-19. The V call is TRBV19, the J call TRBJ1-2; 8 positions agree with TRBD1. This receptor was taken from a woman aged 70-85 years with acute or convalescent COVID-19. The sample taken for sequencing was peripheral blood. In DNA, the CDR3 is TGTGCCAGTGAGGACAGGGTCTATGGCTACACCTTC. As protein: CASEDRVYGYTF.